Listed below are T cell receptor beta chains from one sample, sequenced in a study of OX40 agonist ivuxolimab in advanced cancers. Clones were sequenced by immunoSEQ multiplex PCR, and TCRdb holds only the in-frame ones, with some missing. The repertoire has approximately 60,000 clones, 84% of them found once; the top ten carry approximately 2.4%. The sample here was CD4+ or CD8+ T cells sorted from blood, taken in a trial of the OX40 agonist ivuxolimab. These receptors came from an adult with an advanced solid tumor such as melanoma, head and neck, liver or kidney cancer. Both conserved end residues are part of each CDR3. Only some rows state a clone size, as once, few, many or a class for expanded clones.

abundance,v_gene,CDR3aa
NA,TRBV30,CAWRGTGAINQPQHF
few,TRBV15,CATSSSQDQPQHF
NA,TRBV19,CASRARSGTSYEQYF
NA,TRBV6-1,CASRGTGEYPGYTF
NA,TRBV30,CAWGLSTGELFF
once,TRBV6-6,CASRVTDRSGANVLTF
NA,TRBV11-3,CASALEPSTDTQYF
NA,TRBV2,CASKGVTPGGAYNEQFF
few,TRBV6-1,CATRGQIVSGNTIYF
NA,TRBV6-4,CASSEGSRNEKLFF
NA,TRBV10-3,CAISEFSGSYNEQFF
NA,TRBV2,CASSGGLAGEGPYNEQFF
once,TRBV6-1,CASRPGQGGLEQYF
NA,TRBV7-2,CASSERTGKREKLFF
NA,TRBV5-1,CASSSFGAQAGVTDTQYF
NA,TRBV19,CASSVNREEGSPLHF
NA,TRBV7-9,CASSLVDRGTSWFGYTF
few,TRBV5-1,CASSLVGDNNSPLHF
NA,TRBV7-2,CASSLRAALAWGETQYF
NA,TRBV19,CASARGTVGEQYF
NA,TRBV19,CASSRTVVSSYEQYF
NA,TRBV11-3,CASSLHGSEPYNEQFF
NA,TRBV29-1,CSATDSGGTDTQYF
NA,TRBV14,CASSQDRGLAGGPAVDTQYF
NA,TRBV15,CATSRDPALGYTF
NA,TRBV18,CASSPLGQGAEPQHF
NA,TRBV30,CAWSVGGAANEKLFF
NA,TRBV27,CASSLSIISTDTQYF
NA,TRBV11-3,CARPRDATNEKLFF
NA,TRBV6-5,CASSPQGLATQYF
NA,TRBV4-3,CASSQAGVGVNNEQFF
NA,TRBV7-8,CASSLVGGGAVVNEQFF
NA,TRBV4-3,CASQRDLGNQPQHF
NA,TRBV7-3,CASSLIFSTDTQYF
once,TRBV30,CAWSAIRRGEQYF
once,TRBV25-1,CASSEGHTEAFF
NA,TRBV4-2,CASSQGSIGVGELFF
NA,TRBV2,CASSDFGGQTYGYTF
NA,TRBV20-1,CSAKAGDIQYF
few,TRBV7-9,CASSAPTGTGGYEQYF
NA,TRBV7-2,CASSLGLRDHEQFF
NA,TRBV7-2,CASSLEPSGNTIYF
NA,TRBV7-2,CASSLEGGRGYEQYF
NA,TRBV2,CASSESEAQYF
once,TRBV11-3,CASSLRQGGFEQYF
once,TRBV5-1,CASSLGSPRRETQYF
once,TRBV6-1,CASSNPGPKAFF
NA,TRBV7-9,CASSLGRFLRNTGELFF
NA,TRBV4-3,CASSQDWAGGAGTGELFF